One sample yielded the 17 T cell receptor beta chains listed below, sequenced in a study of shared clonotypes between healthy human individuals. Libraries were prepared by immunoSEQ multiplex PCR; TCRdb keeps only in-frame clonotypes and omits some of them. Of under 600,000 clones in the sample, around 81% were seen once. Sequencing was carried out using PBMCs. These receptors originate from a woman aged 40 to 49 in good health. Some clones in this sample may be carry-over from other donors' samples.

This clone was counted between two and nine times. For the CDR3, the DNA is TGTGCCAGTAGCTGGGGACGCTCTAGCAATCAGCCCCAGCATTTT. Its translation: CASSWGRSSNQPQHF. The gene calls are TRBV19 and TRBJ1-5; TRBD1 might be the D (5 bases). V was cut by 6 bases and J by 0 bases, with 12 bases left in between. Germline CDR1 reads LNHDA; CDR2 reads SQIVND (reference sequence). The CDR3 length is 15 residues.

In regard to this clone: This CDR3 is also generated by other DNA sequences in the sample. The V gene is TRBV7-6, the J gene TRBJ2-2, with 9 positions matching TRBD2. The germline V gene encodes CDR1 SGHVS and CDR2 FNYEAQ. V dropped 2 bases and J dropped 4; count of bases not matched to a gene: 11. The CDR3 runs to 18 residues. DNA of the CDR3: TGTGCCAGCAGCTTAAAAATAGCGGGAGACGTCGTCACCGGGGAGCTGTTTTTT. This gives the protein CASSLKIAGDVVTGELFF. The whole variable domain, remainder taken from reference TRBV7-6 and TRBJ2-2, is GAGVSQSPRYKVTKRGQDVALRCDPISGHVSLYWYRQALGQGPEFLTYFNYEAQQDKSGLPNDRFSAERPEGSISTLTIQRTEQRDSAMYRCASSLKIAGDVVTGELFFGEGSRLTVL.

This chain uses TRBV28 with TRBJ2-7, with D tentatively TRBD1 (6 bases). Germline V CDR1 and CDR2: MDHEN, SYDVKM. There are 15 residues in the CDR3. Trimming removed 3 bases from V and 0 bases from J, with 12 bases in between. CDR3 sequence: CASSLVQGISYEQYF. The CDR3 nucleotides read TGTGCCAGCAGTTTGGTTCAGGGGATCTCCTACGAGCAGTACTTC.

The chain is built from TRBV18 and TRBJ2-7, with 7 bases identical to TRBD1. CDR1 is KGHSH and CDR2 is LQKENI in the germline V gene. This CDR3 is 15 amino acids long. V lost 6 bases and J lost 0; bases outside the gene matches: 8. The CDR3 spells CASSPLTGFSYEQYF. The CDR3 DNA sequence: TGTGCCAGCTCCCCATTGACAGGGTTCTCCTACGAGCAGTACTTC.

The J gene is TRBJ2-7, the V gene TRBV6-5; 9 nucleotides agree with TRBD1. Per germline, CDR1 MNHEY and CDR2 SVGAGI. Trimming took 6 bases from V and 4 from J; bases not matched to a gene: 7. This CDR3 has 14 amino acids. The DNA for the CDR3 is TGTGCCAGCAGGGTGGGACAGGGATCTTACGAGCAGTACTTC. Residues: CASRVGQGSYEQYF.

This clone came up once. This chain uses TRBV30 with TRBJ1-2; D possibly corresponds to TRBD1 (6 bases). Trimming pared 1 base from V and 8 bases from J, leaving 11 bases between. The CDR3 totals 12 residues. CDR1 is GTSNPN, CDR2 SVGIG, per germline (reference sequence). The DNA for the CDR3 is TGTGCCTGGAGTGAAGCAGGGGCCGGCTACACCTTC. It encodes CAWSEAGAGYTF.

CDR3 nucleotides: TGTGCCAGCAGTTTGGGTCAGGGCTACAACCCCCAAGAGACCCAGTACTTC. This encodes CASSLGQGYNPQETQYF. V is TRBV27 and J is TRBJ2-5; perhaps TRBD1 as D (5 bases). With 3 bases removed from V and 1 base from J, the gap between germline ends came to 18 bases. There are 17 residues in the CDR3. Per germline, CDR1 MNHEY and CDR2 SMNVEV (reference sequence).

The chain has TRBV28 and TRBJ1-5; D unresolved. In germline, CDR1 is MDHEN, CDR2 SYDVKM. The CDR3 runs 15 residues. Between the trimmed V and J ends, which lost 6 bases and 8 bases, there was a span of 20 bases. CDR3 DNA: TGTGCCAGCAGCCCGAAACAAGGCCTCCAAAAGCCCCAGCATTTT. Amino acid sequence: CASSPKQGLQKPQHF.

Comments on this clone: One base separates it from a far larger clone, so it is likely a read error. Other nucleotide sequences from this sample produce the same CDR3. The V call is TRBV30, the J call TRBJ1-2; the match to TRBD1 covers 8 bases. The germline V gene encodes CDR1 GTSNPN and CDR2 SVGIG (reference sequence). The CDR3 contains 13 residues. The CDR3: CAWSADRVKGYTF. CDR3 bases: TGTGCCTGGAGTGCGGACAGGGTAAAAGGCTACACTTTC.

A single count supports this clone. The chain employs TRBV7-6 and TRBJ2-5; TRBD1 matches at 8 bases. This CDR3 spans 15 amino acids. J was trimmed by 2 bases and V by 0 bases; bases with no gene match: 2. Germline V gene sequence: CDR1 SGHVS, CDR2 FNYEAQ. CDR3 amino acids: CASSLAQGGQETQYF. The CDR3, as DNA: TGTGCCAGCAGCTTAGCACAGGGGGGACAAGAGACCCAGTACTTC.

V gene TRBV27 combines with J gene TRBJ2-1, with TRBD2 matching 14 bases. Germline loops: CDR1 MNHEY, CDR2 SMNVEV (reference sequence). The CDR3 loop spans 15 amino acids. Trimming took 6 bases from V and 7 from J; bases not matched to a gene: 5. For the CDR3, the DNA is TGTGCCAGCAGGACCGGGACTAGCGGGAGAAATGAGCAGTTCTTC. Protein sequence: CASRTGTSGRNEQFF.

The CDR3 loop reads CASRGSYEQYF. CDR3 coding DNA: TGTGCCAGCAGAGGTTCCTACGAGCAGTACTTC. This chain uses TRBV2 with TRBJ2-7; D unresolved. V was trimmed by 6 bases and J by 1 base, leaving 4 bases between them. This CDR3 comprises 11 residues. Per germline, CDR1 SNHLY and CDR2 FYNNEI.

The chain carries TRBV7-3 and TRBJ2-2, with unresolved D. Trimming shortened V by 2 bases and J by 1 base, and 11 bases separated the two germline ends. The germline gives CDR1 SGHTA, CDR2 FQGTGA. The CDR3 is 16 amino acids. CDR3 in DNA: TGTGCCAGCAGCTTAGGTTATGGGATGAACACCGGGGAGCTGTTTTTT. Residues: CASSLGYGMNTGELFF.

This clone was counted a single time. J is TRBJ1-4 and V is TRBV28; tentative D call: TRBD1 (5 bases). The germline gives CDR1 MDHEN, CDR2 SYDVKM. The CDR3 has 16 amino acids. V gave up 6 bases and J gave up 1 base, with 15 bases separating them. CDR3 nucleotides: TGTGCCAGCAGAGCCCTCCCAGGGTTAACTAATGAAAAACTGTTTTTT. This encodes CASRALPGLTNEKLFF.

The chain couples TRBV30 to TRBJ2-7, with 8 bases aligning to TRBD2. The V segment lost 0 bases and the J segment 10 bases; nucleotides outside the gene matches: 5. Germline V gene data show CDR1 as GTSNPN and CDR2 as SVGIG (reference sequence). The CDR3 is 12 residues long. The CDR3 reads CAWSVRGGPQYF. CDR3 DNA sequence: TGTGCCTGGAGTGTACGGGGGGGGCCCCAGTACTTC.

This chain links TRBV7-9 with TRBJ2-7; 12 bases map to TRBD2. This CDR3 comprises 15 residues. Germline CDR1 reads SEHNR; CDR2 reads FQNEAQ (reference sequence). The junction had 3 bases not matched to a gene; V was cut back by 1 base and J by 5 bases. CDR3 DNA: TGTGCCAGCAGCTTAGGACTAGCGGGAGAGGACGAGCAGTACTTC. This sequence encodes CASSLGLAGEDEQYF.

The chain combines TRBV4-1 with TRBJ2-5; 9 nucleotides line up with TRBD1. J lost 5 bases, V lost 4 bases, and 11 bases had no gene match. This CDR3 contains 16 residues. Germline CDR1 and CDR2: MGHRA and YSYEKL. The CDR3 coding sequence is TGCGCCAGCAGCCCTTGGACAGGGGCCCTTGGGGAGACCCAGTACTTC. It encodes CASSPWTGALGETQYF.